The subject of this entry is one TCR beta chain. What it recognizes is unknown. The junction does not match germline at one end; this may be a read error. The sample originates from a study of cytomegalovirus exposure and HLA in healthy donors. General study results and limits: Clonal expansion was found to be greater in HLA-associated TCR beta chains than in equally common others in a later analysis. In an earlier analysis, in under 700 donors, most V segments appeared productive either ~87% or ~30% of the time.

60 Vbeta and 13 Jbeta primers were used in PCR. Libraries were prepared by immunoSEQ multiplex PCR; TCRdb keeps only in-frame clonotypes and omits some of them. The sample has roughly 100,000 clones, about 78% seen once. The CDR3 totals 16 residues. Per germline, CDR1 SSHAT and CDR2 FNYEAQ (reference sequence). The sample consisted of PBMCs. The source is a man younger than 45 in good health and CMV-seronegative. This chain joins TRBV7-7 and TRBJ2-2; 7 bases map to TRBD2. The CDR3 DNA is TGTGCTAGCAGCCCCAAACGGCGGGGGAGCACCGGGGAGCTGTTTTTT. This translates into CASSPKRRGSTGELFF.